Below are 13 T cell receptor beta chains sequenced from a single sample in a study of blood T cell repertoires in COVID-19. Assay used: immunoSEQ multiplex PCR; TCRdb lists only in-frame clones, some missing. The data contain about 200,000 clones, 85% to 90% of them seen just once; the ten biggest clones take up around 3%. Sequenced sample: peripheral blood. The receptors originated from a man aged 60-69 years with acute or convalescent COVID-19.

This clone was observed a few times. J is TRBJ2-7 and V is TRBV9; TRBD2 agrees at 8 bases. The V gene's germline CDR1 is SGDLS and CDR2 YYNGEE. CDR3 length: 19 residues. V was clipped by 4 bases and J by 2 bases; unmatched bases: 20. The CDR3 here is CASSQGAGGSPTVTYEQYF. The DNA for the CDR3 is TGTGCCAGCAGCCAAGGGGCGGGGGGCTCCCCCACCGTTACCTACGAGCAGTACTTC.

V gene TRBV9 combines with J gene TRBJ2-7; TRBD1 matches 10 bases. The trim removed 3 bases at V and 5 bases at J, leaving 5 bases unmatched. Per the germline V gene, CDR1 is SGDLS and CDR2 is YYNGEE. The CDR3 loop spans 14 amino acids. CDR3 loop: CASSETGGINEQYF. The CDR3 region has the DNA TGTGCCAGCAGCGAGACAGGGGGCATCAACGAGCAGTACTTC.

The V and J genes are TRBV11-3 and TRBJ1-3; 7 nucleotides match TRBD1. V lost 5 bases, J lost 0 bases, and 13 bases stayed unmatched. The CDR3 loop spans 18 amino acids. Germline V gives CDR1 SGHNT, CDR2 YENEEA. CDR3 in DNA: TGTGCCAGCAGCCTGAGAAAGGACAGGATCCCCTCTGGAAACACCATATATTTT. Translation: CASSLRKDRIPSGNTIYF.

The chain couples TRBV2 to TRBJ2-1; 8 nucleotides align to TRBD2. The CDR3 consists of 15 residues. After removal of 3 bases from V and 2 bases from J, the junction contained 3 bases not matched to a gene. In germline, CDR1 is SNHLY, CDR2 FYNNEI. DNA of the CDR3: TGTGCCAGCAGTGAGACTAGCGTCCCCTACAATGAGCAGTTCTTC. Amino acid sequence: CASSETSVPYNEQFF.

The rearrangement links TRBV14 to TRBJ2-7; 11 nucleotides line up with TRBD1. CDR3 length: 18 amino acids. J gave up 5 bases and V 0 bases, and 12 bases lay outside the gene matches. Germline CDR1 and CDR2: SGHDN and FVKESK. CDR3 sequence reads: CASSQDKDRGRRFNEQYF. The CDR3 DNA sequence: TGTGCCAGCAGCCAAGACAAGGACAGGGGGCGGAGGTTCAACGAGCAGTACTTC.

The chain has TRBV9 and TRBJ2-7; 11 nucleotides agree with TRBD2. The J segment lost 5 bases and the V segment lost 0 bases, leaving 4 bases of the junction unmatched. Germline values: CDR1 SGDLS, CDR2 YYNGEE. The CDR3 is 15 residues long. CDR3 loop: CASSVAGLAGHEQYF. The CDR3 nucleotides are TGTGCCAGCAGCGTAGCTGGACTAGCGGGTCACGAGCAGTACTTC.

V gene TRBV6-6 combines with J gene TRBJ2-3; the match to TRBD1 covers 7 bases. Germline V gene lookup returns CDR1 MNHNY and CDR2 SVGAGI (reference sequence). The length of the CDR3 is 18 residues. The junction had 17 bases not matched to a gene; V was cut back by 6 bases and J by 2 bases. The DNA for the CDR3 is TGTGCCAGCAGCCGAGGGGGCAGGTGGTTTTCAAACACAGATACGCAGTATTTT. Protein sequence: CASSRGGRWFSNTDTQYF.

The CDR3 reads CASSEGGTGVYGYTF. As DNA, the CDR3 is TGTGCCAGCAGTGAAGGGGGGACAGGGGTCTATGGCTACACCTTC. V usage is TRBV6-1 and J usage is TRBJ1-2; 10 bases are a match to TRBD1. The CDR3 totals 15 residues. Unmatched junction bases numbered 3, after V lost 1 base and J lost 4 bases. From germline, CDR1 is MNHNS and CDR2 SASEGT.

The V call is TRBV5-6, the J call TRBJ1-2; D is perhaps TRBD1 (6 bases). Trimming removed 3 bases at V and 4 bases at J, with 16 bases between. The CDR3 has 15 residues. Germline lookup yields CDR1 SGHDT and CDR2 YYEEEE. In DNA form, the CDR3 reads TGTGCCAGCAGCTCCAGACCGACAGGAACCTATGGCTACACCTTC. Translated, it gives CASSSRPTGTYGYTF.

The chain recombines TRBV3-1 (or the pseudogene TRBV3-2) with TRBJ1-2; D gene unclear. The CDR3 has 14 residues. Between the trimmed V and J ends, which lost 3 bases and 2 bases, there was a span of 10 bases. The V gene's germline CDR1 is LGHDT and CDR2 YNNKEL (reference sequence). The chain's CDR3 is CASSQRVQNYGYTF. The CDR3 DNA follows: TGTGCCAGCAGCCAGAGGGTACAGAACTATGGCTACACCTTC.

This chain links TRBV11-2 with TRBJ2-7, with 13 bases matching TRBD2. The CDR3 sequence is 17 residues long. Germline-derived CDR1 and CDR2 are SGHAT and FQNNGV. V gave up 5 bases and J gave up 2 bases; unmatched junction bases: 9. The CDR3 loop is CASSRKLLAGGTYEQYF. DNA of the CDR3: TGTGCCAGCAGCCGCAAACTACTAGCGGGGGGGACCTACGAGCAGTACTTC.

The chain links TRBV2 to TRBJ1-5; D not resolved. The CDR3 is made up of 17 amino acids. Trimming cost V 1 base and J 0 bases, with 13 bases left between them. The germline V gene encodes CDR1 SNHLY and CDR2 FYNNEI. CDR3 sequence reads: CASSEGGGSYSNQPQHF. The CDR3 coding sequence is TGTGCCAGCAGTGAAGGGGGAGGTTCGTATAGCAATCAGCCCCAGCATTTT.

The rearrangement joins TRBV6-5 to TRBJ1-3; TRBD1 matches 7 bases. The CDR3 consists of 15 residues. The V and J ends lost 4 bases and 0 bases, in that order; junction bases with no gene match: 3. Germline CDR1 is MNHEY and CDR2 is SVGAGI. CDR3 DNA: TGTGCCAGCAGTTTGGGACAGCTCTCTGGAAACACCATATATTTT. Amino acid sequence: CASSLGQLSGNTIYF.